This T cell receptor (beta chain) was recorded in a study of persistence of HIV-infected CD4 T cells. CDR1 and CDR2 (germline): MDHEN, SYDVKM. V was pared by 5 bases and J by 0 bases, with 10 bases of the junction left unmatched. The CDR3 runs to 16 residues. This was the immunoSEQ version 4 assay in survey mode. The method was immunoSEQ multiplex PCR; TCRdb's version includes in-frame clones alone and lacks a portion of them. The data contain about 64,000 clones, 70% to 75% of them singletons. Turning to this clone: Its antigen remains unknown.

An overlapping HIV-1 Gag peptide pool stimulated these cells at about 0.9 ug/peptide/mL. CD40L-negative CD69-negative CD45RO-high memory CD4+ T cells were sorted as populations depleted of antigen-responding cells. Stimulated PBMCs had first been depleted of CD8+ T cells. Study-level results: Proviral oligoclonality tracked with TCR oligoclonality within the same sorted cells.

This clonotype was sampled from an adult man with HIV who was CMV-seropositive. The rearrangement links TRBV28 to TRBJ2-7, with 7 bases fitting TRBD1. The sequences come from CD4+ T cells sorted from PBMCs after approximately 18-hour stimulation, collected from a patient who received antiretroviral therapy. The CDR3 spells CASSPPTTGSSYEQYF. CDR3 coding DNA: TGTGCCAGCAGTCCCCCGACGACAGGGAGCTCCTACGAGCAGTACTTC.